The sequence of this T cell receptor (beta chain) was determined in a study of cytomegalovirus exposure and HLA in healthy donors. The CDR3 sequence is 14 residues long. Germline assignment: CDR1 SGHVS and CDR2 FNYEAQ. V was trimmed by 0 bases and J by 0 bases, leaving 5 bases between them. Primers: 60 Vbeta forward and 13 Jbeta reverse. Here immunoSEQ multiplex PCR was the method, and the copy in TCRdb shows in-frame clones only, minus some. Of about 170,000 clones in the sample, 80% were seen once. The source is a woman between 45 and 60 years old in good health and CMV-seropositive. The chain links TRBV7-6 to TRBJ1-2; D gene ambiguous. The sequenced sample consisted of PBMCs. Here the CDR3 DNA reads TGTGCCAGCAGCTTAGCCGAGACTAACTATGGCTACACCTTC. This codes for CASSLAETNYGYTF.